Each of the 32 T cell receptor beta chains below was sequenced from the same sample in a study of blood T cell repertoires in COVID-19. Profiled with immunoSEQ multiplex PCR; TCRdb holds only in-frame clones, not every one. The table lists about 110,000 clones, over 60% of them singletons, with more than 4% in the top ten. Material: peripheral blood. The source is a human donor in a cohort sampled during active or convalescent COVID-19.

The chain combines TRBV5-4 with TRBJ1-2; 9 nucleotides line up with TRBD1. The junction had 11 bases not matched to a gene; V was cut back by 2 bases and J by 3 bases. The CDR3 runs to 17 residues. CDR1 and CDR2 from the germline V gene are SGHNT and YYREEE (reference sequence). The CDR3 DNA reads TGTGCCAGCAGCTTAGACCGGGACAGGGTAATCGACTATGGCTACACCTTC. This translates into CASSLDRDRVIDYGYTF.

The genes are TRBV27 and TRBJ2-3, with 7 bases lining up with TRBD2. Looked up from germline, CDR1 is MNHEY and CDR2 is SMNVEV (reference sequence). With 6 bases clipped from V and 1 base from J, the junction kept 7 bases outside the gene matches. The CDR3 is 15 residues long. The CDR3 region has the DNA TGTGCCAGCAGCGTAAAAACTAGCGGCACAGATACGCAGTATTTT. Translation: CASSVKTSGTDTQYF.

This rearrangement joins TRBV19 to TRBJ1-6; no clear D gene. CDR3 size: 17 residues. Germline V CDR1 and CDR2: LNHDA, SQIVND (reference sequence). The V gene lost 3 bases and the J gene lost 10 bases, with 22 bases spanning the gap. CDR3 in amino acids: CASSILTGPGIVSPLHF. CDR3 DNA: TGTGCCAGTAGTATTCTGACCGGCCCCGGGATAGTGTCACCCCTCCACTTT. Full variable domain (remainder filled in from reference TRBV19 and TRBJ1-6): DGGITQSPKYLFRKEGQNVTLSCEQNLNHDAMYWYRQDPGQGLRLIYYSQIVNDFQKGDIAEGYSVSREKKESFPLTVTSAQKNPTAFYLCASSILTGPGIVSPLHFGNGTRLTVT.

The rearrangement uses TRBV6-2 or TRBV6-3 and TRBJ1-1, with D maybe TRBD1 (6 bases). The V end lost 5 bases, the J end lost 2 bases, and 15 bases lay between the germline ends. The CDR3 loop spans 15 amino acids. The germline V gene encodes CDR1 MNHEY and CDR2 SVGEGT. The CDR3 region is CASSPLRTVNTEAFF. DNA of the CDR3: TGTGCCAGCAGTCCCCTACGGACAGTTAACACTGAAGCTTTCTTT.

This chain uses TRBV7-8 with TRBJ2-5; no firm D call. This CDR3 region has 12 residues. The V end lost 1 base, the J end lost 5 bases, and 5 bases lay between the germline ends. Germline V gene lookup returns CDR1 SGHVS and CDR2 FQNEAQ. The DNA of the CDR3 is TGTGCCAGCAGCTTAGTGCGGGAGACCCAGTACTTC. Its protein product is CASSLVRETQYF.

The genes are TRBV7-2 and TRBJ1-2; 8 bases fit TRBD1. With 4 bases clipped from V and 0 bases from J, the junction kept 13 bases outside the gene matches. CDR3 length: 18 residues. CDR1 SGHTA and CDR2 FQGNSA come from the germline V gene. This chain's CDR3 is CASSSGTGDVLANYGYTF. In DNA form, the CDR3 reads TGTGCCAGCAGCTCCGGGACAGGCGACGTACTAGCTAACTATGGCTACACCTTC.

With regard to this clone: An end of the junction does not agree with germline; a read error may underlie this. The rearrangement links TRBV28 to TRBJ2-7; 8 bases line up with TRBD2. Germline V gene data show CDR1 as MDHEN and CDR2 as SYDVKM. The CDR3 runs to 13 residues. The CDR3 DNA follows: TGTGGCAGCGGGAGAGGATGGGGATACGAGCAGTACTTC. It translates to CGSGRGWGYEQYF. Based on the CDR3 plus reference TRBV28 and TRBJ2-7, the full variable domain is DVKVTQSSRYLVKRTGEKVFLECVQDMDHENMFWYRQDPGLGLRLIYFSYDVKMKEKGDIPEGYSVSREKKERFSLILESASTNQTSMYLCGSGRGWGYEQYFGPGTRLTVT.

In DNA form, the CDR3 reads TGTGCCAGCAGCTTTGGACTAGCGGGAGTTCTCACAGATACGCAGTATTTT. It specifies CASSFGLAGVLTDTQYF. This sequence joins TRBV11-3 and TRBJ2-3, with 13 bases lining up with TRBD2. Germline V gene data show CDR1 as SGHNT and CDR2 as YENEEA. The V segment lost 3 bases and the J segment 2 bases; nucleotides outside the gene matches: 5. This CDR3 is built from 17 residues.

The chain recombines TRBV7-2 with TRBJ2-5; TRBD1 is a possible D gene (6 bases). Deletions cut 4 bases from V and 5 bases from J, with 14 bases between. This CDR3 has 14 amino acids. Per germline, CDR1 SGHTA and CDR2 FQGNSA. The CDR3 nucleotides are TGTGCCAGCAGCTATTACAGGGATGAGGAGACCCAGTACTTC. Its translation: CASSYYRDEETQYF. Together with reference TRBV7-2 and TRBJ2-5, the CDR3 gives the full variable domain: GAGVSQSPSNKVTEKGKDVELRCDPISGHTALYWYRQSLGQGLEFLIYFQGNSAPDKSGLPSDRFSAERTGGSVSTLTIQRTQQEDSAVYLCASSYYRDEETQYFGPGTRLLVL.

The chain is built from TRBV6-5 and TRBJ1-2; the match to TRBD1 covers 7 bases. This CDR3 is 13 amino acids long. Trimming at V came to 5 bases and at J to 6 bases, leaving 6 bases not matched to a gene. Germline CDR1 and CDR2: MNHEY and SVGAGI. The CDR3 DNA sequence: TGTGCCAGCAGTCGAGACAGGGTTGATGGCTACACCTTC. Amino acid sequence: CASSRDRVDGYTF.

V gene TRBV3-1 (or the pseudogene TRBV3-2) combines with J gene TRBJ2-6, with TRBD2 matching 12 bases. The junction had 5 bases not matched to a gene; V was cut back by 3 bases and J by 2 bases. The CDR3 totals 18 residues. Germline CDR1 is LGHDT and CDR2 is YNNKEL (reference sequence). Here the CDR3 reads CASSQILAGGPGANVLTF. The DNA for the CDR3 is TGTGCCAGCAGCCAGATACTAGCGGGGGGCCCTGGGGCCAACGTCCTGACTTTC.

The CDR3 reads CASSQDQWQPQHF. The CDR3, as DNA: TGCGCCAGCAGCCAAGATCAGTGGCAGCCCCAGCATTTT. The V and J genes are TRBV4-3 and TRBJ1-5; D is ambiguous. The V end was cut by 0 bases, the J end by 7 bases, with 7 bases between. CDR1 is LGHNA and CDR2 is YSLEER in the germline V gene. The CDR3 is made up of 13 amino acids.

The chain is built from TRBV9 and TRBJ2-5, with 9 positions matching TRBD1. Per germline, CDR1 SGDLS and CDR2 YYNGEE. The CDR3 is made up of 18 amino acids. V dropped 4 bases and J dropped 0; count of bases not matched to a gene: 13. CDR3 bases: TGTGCCAGCAGCTTAGGGGGGACAGGGAGTTGGTACCAAGAGACCCAGTACTTC. Protein product: CASSLGGTGSWYQETQYF.

The chain combines TRBV28 with TRBJ2-4, with D perhaps TRBD1 (5 bases). V was pared by 7 bases and J by 7 bases, with 11 bases between. The V gene's germline CDR1 is MDHEN and CDR2 SYDVKM. The CDR3 is 12 residues long. The CDR3 DNA is TGTGCCAGCAACACAGGTTTGAACATTCAGTACTTC. It is translated as CASNTGLNIQYF.

The chain uses TRBV5-1 and TRBJ2-3; D gene ambiguous. Germline lookup yields CDR1 SGHRS and CDR2 YFSETQ. V was clipped by 0 bases and J by 0 bases, with 8 bases between them. There are 15 residues in the CDR3. The CDR3 DNA follows: TGCGCCAGCAGCTTGGCTCGTATTAGCACAGATACGCAGTATTTT. Translating it yields CASSLARISTDTQYF.

This sequence joins TRBV19 and TRBJ1-6, with TRBD1 matching over 9 bases. Germline lookup yields CDR1 LNHDA and CDR2 SQIVND (reference sequence). The V gene end was trimmed by 3 bases and the J gene end by 13 bases; junction bases not matched to a gene: 16. The CDR3 runs to 17 residues. The CDR3 protein is CASSILTGGTRNGPLHF. For the CDR3, the DNA is TGTGCCAGTAGTATTCTGACAGGGGGGACCCGGAATGGTCCCCTCCACTTT.

The rearrangement links TRBV7-2 to TRBJ2-7; no definite D call. The CDR3 runs to 16 residues. Germline loops: CDR1 SGHTA, CDR2 FQGNSA. Deletions cut 5 bases from V and 1 base from J, with 18 bases between. The CDR3 DNA reads TGTGCCAGCAGCCCCGAATGGGCCAAGGTATCCTACGAGCAGTACTTC. This codes for CASSPEWAKVSYEQYF.

This chain connects TRBV7-2 to TRBJ2-1; 9 nucleotides align to TRBD2. Trimming at V came to 3 bases and at J to 9 bases, leaving 18 bases not matched to a gene. Germline V lookup: CDR1 SGHTA, CDR2 FQGNSA. The CDR3 length is 18 residues. CDR3 bases: TGTGCCAGCAGCTTCCGGCGAGGGGGACTAGCCCTGCAAAGTGAGCAGTTCTTC. This codes for CASSFRRGGLALQSEQFF.

This clone was detected once. The chain employs TRBV5-1 and TRBJ2-1; 8 nucleotides align to TRBD2. Germline V gene lookup returns CDR1 SGHRS and CDR2 YFSETQ. V shed 1 base, J shed 10 bases, and the junction held 10 bases outside the gene matches. The CDR3 has 15 residues. CDR3 residues: CASSLLLAEGREQFF. CDR3 sequence (DNA): TGCGCCAGCAGCTTGTTACTAGCGGAAGGGCGGGAGCAGTTCTTC. The full variable domain, with the rest looked up from reference TRBV5-1 and TRBJ2-1, is KAGVTQTPRYLIKTRGQQVTLSCSPISGHRSVSWYQQTPGQGLQFLFEYFSETQRNKGNFPGRFSGRQFSNSRSEMNVSTLELGDSALYLCASSLLLAEGREQFFGPGTRLTVL.

The chain couples TRBV15 to TRBJ2-5; possible D gene TRBD2, 7 bases. Germline loops: CDR1 LNHNV, CDR2 YYDKDF (reference sequence). Deletions cut 4 bases from V and 5 bases from J, with 20 bases between. There are 16 residues in the CDR3. The CDR3: CATSNGGGGDWETQYF. CDR3 nucleotides: TGTGCCACCAGCAACGGGGGAGGGGGAGATTGGGAGACCCAGTACTTC.

This chain links TRBV19 with TRBJ2-6; D is ambiguous. The CDR3 extends over 15 amino acids. Germline V gene lookup returns CDR1 LNHDA and CDR2 SQIVND (reference sequence). Trimming took off 5 bases at V and 0 bases at J, with 8 bases between the two ends. The CDR3 DNA is TGTGCCAGTAGTCTCGCTAGCTCTGGGGCCAACGTCCTGACTTTC. Translating it yields CASSLASSGANVLTF. Full variable domain (remainder filled in from reference TRBV19 and TRBJ2-6): DGGITQSPKYLFRKEGQNVTLSCEQNLNHDAMYWYRQDPGQGLRLIYYSQIVNDFQKGDIAEGYSVSREKKESFPLTVTSAQKNPTAFYLCASSLASSGANVLTFGAGSRLTVL.

The J gene is TRBJ1-2, the V gene TRBV6-5, with D possibly matching TRBD1 (6 bases). The CDR3 extends over 14 amino acids. The ends were cut back, 2 bases at V and 4 bases at J, with 11 bases in the middle. Germline-derived CDR1 and CDR2 are MNHEY and SVGAGI. CDR3 region: CASSYGTQRYGYTF. The CDR3 nucleotides read TGTGCCAGCAGTTACGGGACACAACGCTATGGCTACACCTTC.

V is TRBV29-1 and J is TRBJ2-7; possible D gene TRBD1, 6 bases. This CDR3 contains 13 residues. CDR1 and CDR2 (germline): SQVTM, ANQGSEA. Trimming removed 7 bases from V and 2 bases from J, with 15 bases in between. CDR3 loop: CSGLRDNPYEQYF. DNA for the CDR3: TGCAGCGGCCTCCGGGACAACCCCTACGAGCAGTACTTC.

The J gene is TRBJ1-4, the V gene TRBV29-1; D might be TRBD1 (6 bases). The V end lost 4 bases, the J end lost 6 bases, and 21 bases lay between the germline ends. Germline CDR1 reads SQVTM; CDR2 reads ANQGSEA. The CDR3 sequence is 16 residues long. CDR3 region: CSVAGDPYTSYEKLFF. The CDR3 DNA reads as TGCAGCGTTGCAGGGGACCCCTACACCTCTTATGAAAAACTGTTTTTT.

This clone was detected a few times. The gene calls are TRBV6-2 or TRBV6-3 and TRBJ2-5; D might be TRBD1 (6 bases). V was cut by 6 bases and J by 2 bases, with 16 bases left in between. The CDR3 is 15 residues long. Germline loops: CDR1 MNHEY, CDR2 SVGEGT. DNA of the CDR3: TGTGCCAGCAGCGCCTACCGGACAGCACAAGAGACCCAGTACTTC. Protein product: CASSAYRTAQETQYF.

The rearrangement joins TRBV9 to TRBJ2-5; no definite D call. The CDR3 covers 14 residues. Germline lookup yields CDR1 SGDLS and CDR2 YYNGEE. V was trimmed by 1 base and J by 1 base, leaving 8 bases between them. The DNA of the CDR3 is TGTGCCAGCAGCGTAATGGCGGTCCAAGAGACCCAGTACTTC. Translation: CASSVMAVQETQYF.

The chain joins TRBV7-3 to TRBJ2-1; 15 nucleotides match TRBD2. With V trimmed by 5 bases and J by 2 bases, 4 bases remained unmatched. CDR1 and CDR2 (germline): SGHTA, FQGTGA. CDR3 length: 17 residues. In DNA form, the CDR3 reads TGTGCCAGCAGCCCCGGACTAGCGGGAGGGCCCTACAATGAGCAGTTCTTC. Its protein product is CASSPGLAGGPYNEQFF.

This clone turned up a few times. This rearrangement joins TRBV27 to TRBJ2-1, with D hard to call. V was pared by 6 bases and J by 7 bases, with 10 bases between. Germline V gene lookup returns CDR1 MNHEY and CDR2 SMNVEV (reference sequence). The CDR3 is 12 residues long. In nucleotides, the CDR3 is TGTGCCAGCAGAAGACTGGCGAATGAGCAGTTCTTC. Translated: CASRRLANEQFF.

The V gene is TRBV5-1, the J gene TRBJ2-1; TRBD2 matches 12 bases. CDR1 and CDR2 from the germline V gene are SGHRS and YFSETQ. The ends lost 3 bases at V and 2 bases at J; junction bases unmatched: 6. The CDR3 runs to 17 residues. CDR3 coding DNA: TGCGCCAGCAGCTCGCCGACTAGCGGGAGTCCCTACAATGAGCAGTTCTTC. It codes for CASSSPTSGSPYNEQFF.

The rearrangement links TRBV2 to TRBJ1-5; possible D gene TRBD1, 5 bases. The CDR3 length is 20 residues. Germline-derived CDR1 and CDR2 are SNHLY and FYNNEI. The ends were cut back, 8 bases at V and 0 bases at J, with 29 bases in the middle. CDR3 loop: CASGSPPRRQNFYSNQPQHF. The DNA for the CDR3 is TGTGCCAGCGGTTCTCCGCCCCGGAGACAGAACTTTTATAGCAATCAGCCCCAGCATTTT.

The genes are TRBV9 and TRBJ2-7, with unresolved D. The CDR3 contains 13 residues. CDR1 is SGDLS, CDR2 YYNGEE, per germline. V was shortened by 0 bases and J by 9 bases, with 13 bases between the two germline ends. Written as DNA, the CDR3 is TGTGCCAGCAGCGTAGGTCAGTCAACGGGGCAGTACTTC. It is translated as CASSVGQSTGQYF. Full variable domain (missing parts from reference TRBV9 and TRBJ2-7): DSGVTQTPKHLITATGQRVTLRCSPRSGDLSVYWYQQSLDQGLQFLIQYYNGEERAKGNILERFSAQQFPDLHSELNLSSLELGDSALYFCASSVGQSTGQYFGPGTRLTVT.

The chain employs TRBV19 and TRBJ1-6; 7 bases are a match to TRBD1. CDR3 size: 14 residues. The germline V gene encodes CDR1 LNHDA and CDR2 SQIVND (reference sequence). V lost 3 bases, J lost 8 bases, and 4 bases stayed unmatched. The CDR3 spells CASSIARGYSPLHF. CDR3 coding DNA: TGTGCCAGTAGTATCGCCAGGGGGTATTCACCCCTCCACTTT.